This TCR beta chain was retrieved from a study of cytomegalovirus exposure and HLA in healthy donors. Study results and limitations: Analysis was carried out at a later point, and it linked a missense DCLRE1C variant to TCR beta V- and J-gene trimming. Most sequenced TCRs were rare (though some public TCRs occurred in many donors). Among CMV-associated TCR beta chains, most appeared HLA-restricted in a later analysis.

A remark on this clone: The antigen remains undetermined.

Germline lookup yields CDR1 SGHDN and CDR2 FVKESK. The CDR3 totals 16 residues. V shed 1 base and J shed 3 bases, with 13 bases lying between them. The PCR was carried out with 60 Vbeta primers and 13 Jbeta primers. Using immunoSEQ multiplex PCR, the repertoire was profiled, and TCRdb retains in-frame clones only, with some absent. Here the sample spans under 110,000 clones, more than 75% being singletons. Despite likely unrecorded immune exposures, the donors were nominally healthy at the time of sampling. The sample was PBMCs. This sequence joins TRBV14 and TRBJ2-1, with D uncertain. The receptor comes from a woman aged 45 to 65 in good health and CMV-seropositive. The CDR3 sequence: CASSQAVRNFYNEQFF. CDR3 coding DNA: TGTGCCAGCAGCCAAGCCGTGCGGAACTTCTACAATGAGCAGTTCTTC.